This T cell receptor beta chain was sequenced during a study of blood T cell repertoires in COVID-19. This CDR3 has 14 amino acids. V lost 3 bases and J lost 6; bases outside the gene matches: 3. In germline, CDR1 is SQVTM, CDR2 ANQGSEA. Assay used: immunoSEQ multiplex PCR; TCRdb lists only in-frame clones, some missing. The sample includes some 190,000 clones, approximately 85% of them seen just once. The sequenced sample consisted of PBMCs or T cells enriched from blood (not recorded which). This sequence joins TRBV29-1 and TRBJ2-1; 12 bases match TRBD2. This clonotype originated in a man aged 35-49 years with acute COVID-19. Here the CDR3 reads CSVDSGLAGNEQFF. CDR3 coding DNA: TGCAGCGTTGATTCGGGACTAGCGGGCAATGAGCAGTTCTTC.